This T cell receptor (beta chain) was documented in a study of blood T cell repertoires in COVID-19. The overall study: Specimens from acute and convalescent COVID-19 originated in the United States, Italy and Spain.

Trimming left V 2 bases short and J 9 bases short, with 8 bases between. The CDR3 covers 12 residues. Germline V gene data show CDR1 as MNHEY and CDR2 as SVGAGI. Only in-frame clones appear in the TCRdb table, and some are missing; sequencing was by immunoSEQ multiplex PCR. The sample holds 150,000 or so clones, about 89% seen once. The sequence came from a man over 45 with acute or convalescent COVID-19. The chain couples TRBV6-5 to TRBJ2-1; D gene unclear. The sample was peripheral blood. CDR3 in amino acids: CASSYGRGEQFF. The CDR3 DNA follows: TGTGCCAGCAGTTACGGAAGAGGTGAGCAGTTCTTC.